This T cell receptor beta chain was obtained from a study of blood T cell repertoires in COVID-19. This table comes from immunoSEQ multiplex PCR, and its TCRdb copy is limited to in-frame clones, with some not included. The sample includes some 260,000 clones, more than 85% of them seen just once. V gave up 8 bases and J gave up 2 bases, with 15 bases separating them. The CDR3 is 15 residues long. CDR1 is LNHDA and CDR2 is SQIVND in the germline V gene (reference sequence). Sequenced material: PBMCs or T cells enriched from blood (not recorded which). The receptor comes from a man aged 35-49 years who had recovered from COVID-19. The chain uses TRBV19 and TRBJ2-2; D perhaps matches TRBD1 (6 bases). CDR3 sequence reads: CASHLLGANTGELFF. DNA of the CDR3: TGTGCCAGTCACCTTCTGGGGGCAAACACCGGGGAGCTGTTTTTT.